These 30 T cell receptor beta chains originate from one sample sequenced in a study of T cells expressing NK-cell markers. Reanalyzing the 5' RACE reads, TCRdb keeps one entry per CDR3 protein, without DNA. This sample's table has 150,000 or so distinct CDR3 sequences. The material sequenced was blood T cells: a sorted CD56 or NKG2C T cell subset, CD4+ or CD8+ T cells, or bulk PBMC T cells (not recorded which). These receptors all come from a woman in her 50s in good health.

This chain joins TRBV7-6 and TRBJ2-3; the TRBD2 assignment by TCRdb is unverifiable without DNA. Germline V gene lookup returns CDR1 SGHVS and CDR2 FNYEAQ. The CDR3 length is 15 residues. The chain's CDR3 is CASRGTSGRQDTQYF.

The chain combines TRBV5-1 with TRBJ2-3; TCRdb picks TRBD1, but there is no DNA to check that call. The germline CDR1 and CDR2 sequences are SGHRS and YFSETQ. The CDR3 is made up of 16 amino acids. The CDR3 here is CASSGSSGGNTDTQYF.

The chain is built from TRBV24-1 and TRBJ1-4; absent DNA, TCRdb's TRBD1 call cannot be checked. The V gene's germline CDR1 is KGHDR and CDR2 SFDVKD. The CDR3 is 13 amino acids. CDR3 sequence reads: CATGTGANEKLFF.

This sequence joins TRBV12-5 and TRBJ2-5; TCRdb names TRBD1, which stays unverified in the absence of DNA. There are 15 residues in the CDR3. The germline CDR1 and CDR2 sequences are LGHNT and FRNRAP. The chain's CDR3 is CASGPGTGGTETQYF.

The chain employs TRBV5-5 and TRBJ2-3. The germline CDR1 and CDR2 sequences are SGHKS and YYEKEE (reference sequence). This CDR3 has 14 amino acids. This CDR3 is CASSPIGGTDTQYF.

The chain couples TRBV24-1 to TRBJ2-2; TCRdb names TRBD2, which stays unverified in the absence of DNA. This CDR3 is built from 16 residues. In germline, CDR1 is KGHDR, CDR2 SFDVKD. This CDR3 reads CATSDLSGTDTGELFF.

The genes are TRBV12-3 or TRBV12-4 and TRBJ2-3; the TCRdb call, TRBD2, lacks DNA for checking. This CDR3 comprises 15 residues. The CDR3 loop is CASSLERGAGDTQYF.

J is TRBJ2-3 and V is TRBV12-3 or TRBV12-4; there is no DNA to check the TCRdb D call of TRBD2. This CDR3 region has 22 residues. CDR3 amino acids: CASSLDRGRLAGESWYTDTQYF.

This rearrangement joins TRBV27 to TRBJ2-5; TCRdb's D call, TRBD1, is unchecked because there is no DNA. CDR3 length equals 12 residues. Germline CDR1 MNHEY, CDR2 SMNVEV (reference sequence). CDR3 region: CASSRGQETQYF.

The CDR3 is CATSEIDGDEQFF. The chain links TRBV24-1 to TRBJ2-1. Germline-derived CDR1 and CDR2 are KGHDR and SFDVKD. The CDR3 contains 13 residues.

The V gene is TRBV4-2, the J gene TRBJ1-5. The CDR3 runs 14 residues. Germline loops: CDR1 LGHNA, CDR2 YNFKEQ. The chain's CDR3 is CASSQENGNQPQHF.

The rearrangement uses TRBV11-2 and TRBJ1-1; the D call of TRBD1 rests on TCRdb alone, since no DNA is present to check it. CDR1 SGHAT and CDR2 FQNNGV come from the germline V gene. The CDR3 has 17 residues. The CDR3 sequence: CASSQGTGGYVSTEAFF.

The V gene is TRBV27, the J gene TRBJ2-7; no DNA is available, so the TRBD2 call from TCRdb remains unchecked. The germline V gene encodes CDR1 MNHEY and CDR2 SMNVEV (reference sequence). The CDR3 sequence is 15 residues long. CDR3 sequence reads: CASSLGTSGKGEQYF.

The chain carries TRBV27 and TRBJ1-2. The CDR3 spans 14 residues. Germline lookup yields CDR1 MNHEY and CDR2 SMNVEV (reference sequence). The CDR3 sequence is CASSLLAGGYGYTF.

CDR3 in amino acids: CASSRAGEDIQYF. The chain carries TRBV3-1 and TRBJ2-4; lacking DNA, the TRBD1 call made by TCRdb goes unchecked. Germline CDR1 is LGHDT and CDR2 is YNNKEL (reference sequence). CDR3 length: 13 residues.

The chain joins TRBV28 to TRBJ2-1; TCRdb gives TRBD2 as the D gene, but with no DNA this cannot be confirmed. The CDR3 runs to 12 residues. Germline V gives CDR1 MDHEN, CDR2 SYDVKM. CDR3 sequence: CASSSMGAEQFF.

The V call is TRBV19, the J call TRBJ1-1. Germline values: CDR1 LNHDA, CDR2 SQIVND (reference sequence). This CDR3 has 14 residues. The CDR3: CASSILDPLREAFF.

The CDR3 spells CASSLNVNNQPQHF. The chain couples TRBV28 to TRBJ1-5. CDR3 length: 14 residues. The germline V gene encodes CDR1 MDHEN and CDR2 SYDVKM.

V is TRBV12-3 or TRBV12-4 and J is TRBJ1-1. This CDR3 contains 14 residues. This CDR3 reads CASSLVGQGGEAFF.

The chain employs TRBV15 and TRBJ2-3. This CDR3 has 11 amino acids. Germline V CDR1 and CDR2: LNHNV, YYDKDF (reference sequence). Here the CDR3 reads CATSSTGTQYF.

V usage is TRBV30 and J usage is TRBJ1-2. The CDR3 contains 13 residues. The germline V gene encodes CDR1 GTSNPN and CDR2 SVGIG (reference sequence). CDR3 loop: CAYSRTELYGYTF.

The chain uses TRBV29-1 and TRBJ2-1; TCRdb returns TRBD1, unconfirmable since there is no DNA. Germline V gene data show CDR1 as SQVTM and CDR2 as ANQGSEA. There are 12 residues in the CDR3. The CDR3 here is CSGDSSYNEQFF.

The rearrangement uses TRBV7-3 and TRBJ2-3; TCRdb lists TRBD2, though no DNA is available to test this call. Germline values: CDR1 SGHTA, CDR2 FQGTGA. This CDR3 spans 16 amino acids. The CDR3 protein is CASSPNGGRPPDTQYF.

The CDR3 region is CASRPSRGNEQYF. The rearrangement links TRBV21-1 to TRBJ2-7; the TRBD2 assignment by TCRdb is unverifiable without DNA. TRBV21-1 is a pseudogene locus. CDR3 length equals 13 residues.

The chain couples TRBV27 to TRBJ1-5; TCRdb reports TRBD1, a call that lacks DNA to check it against. The germline gives CDR1 MNHEY, CDR2 SMNVEV (reference sequence). The CDR3 contains 14 residues. The CDR3 here is CASRPPQGVQPQHF.

The chain carries TRBV12-5 and TRBJ1-1; no DNA is available, so the TRBD1 call from TCRdb remains unchecked. The V gene's germline CDR1 is LGHNT and CDR2 FRNRAP. The CDR3 is 14 residues long. CDR3 loop: CASVPGQGAFEAFF.

J is TRBJ2-1 and V is TRBV29-1; TCRdb outputs TRBD1, but without DNA this stays unchecked. Germline assignment: CDR1 SQVTM and CDR2 ANQGSEA. This CDR3 contains 12 residues. The CDR3 here is CSVSAGVNEQFF.

The V gene is TRBV7-9, the J gene TRBJ2-1; TCRdb indicates TRBD1, and absent DNA this call remains unverified. This CDR3 contains 16 residues. Germline V CDR1 and CDR2: SEHNR, FQNEAQ (reference sequence). CDR3 region: CASSSRELSSYNEQFF. Looking up the rest from reference TRBV7-9 and TRBJ2-1 gives the full variable domain: DTGVSQNPRHKITKRGQNVTFRCDPISEHNRLYWYRQTLGQGPEFLTYFQNEAQLEKSRLLSDRFSAERPKGSFSTLEIQRTEQGDSAMYLCASSSRELSSYNEQFFGPGTRLTVL.

V is TRBV3-1 and J is TRBJ2-5; without DNA, the TCRdb call of TRBD2 cannot be checked. The CDR3 is 17 amino acids. Germline V gives CDR1 LGHDT, CDR2 YNNKEL (reference sequence). The CDR3: CASSQESLAGGTETQYF.

V gene TRBV4-1 combines with J gene TRBJ2-3; TCRdb designates TRBD2, a call that cannot be tested without DNA. This CDR3 has 16 amino acids. Germline assignment: CDR1 MGHRA and CDR2 YSYEKL. This chain's CDR3 is CASSQEGGSWADTQYF.